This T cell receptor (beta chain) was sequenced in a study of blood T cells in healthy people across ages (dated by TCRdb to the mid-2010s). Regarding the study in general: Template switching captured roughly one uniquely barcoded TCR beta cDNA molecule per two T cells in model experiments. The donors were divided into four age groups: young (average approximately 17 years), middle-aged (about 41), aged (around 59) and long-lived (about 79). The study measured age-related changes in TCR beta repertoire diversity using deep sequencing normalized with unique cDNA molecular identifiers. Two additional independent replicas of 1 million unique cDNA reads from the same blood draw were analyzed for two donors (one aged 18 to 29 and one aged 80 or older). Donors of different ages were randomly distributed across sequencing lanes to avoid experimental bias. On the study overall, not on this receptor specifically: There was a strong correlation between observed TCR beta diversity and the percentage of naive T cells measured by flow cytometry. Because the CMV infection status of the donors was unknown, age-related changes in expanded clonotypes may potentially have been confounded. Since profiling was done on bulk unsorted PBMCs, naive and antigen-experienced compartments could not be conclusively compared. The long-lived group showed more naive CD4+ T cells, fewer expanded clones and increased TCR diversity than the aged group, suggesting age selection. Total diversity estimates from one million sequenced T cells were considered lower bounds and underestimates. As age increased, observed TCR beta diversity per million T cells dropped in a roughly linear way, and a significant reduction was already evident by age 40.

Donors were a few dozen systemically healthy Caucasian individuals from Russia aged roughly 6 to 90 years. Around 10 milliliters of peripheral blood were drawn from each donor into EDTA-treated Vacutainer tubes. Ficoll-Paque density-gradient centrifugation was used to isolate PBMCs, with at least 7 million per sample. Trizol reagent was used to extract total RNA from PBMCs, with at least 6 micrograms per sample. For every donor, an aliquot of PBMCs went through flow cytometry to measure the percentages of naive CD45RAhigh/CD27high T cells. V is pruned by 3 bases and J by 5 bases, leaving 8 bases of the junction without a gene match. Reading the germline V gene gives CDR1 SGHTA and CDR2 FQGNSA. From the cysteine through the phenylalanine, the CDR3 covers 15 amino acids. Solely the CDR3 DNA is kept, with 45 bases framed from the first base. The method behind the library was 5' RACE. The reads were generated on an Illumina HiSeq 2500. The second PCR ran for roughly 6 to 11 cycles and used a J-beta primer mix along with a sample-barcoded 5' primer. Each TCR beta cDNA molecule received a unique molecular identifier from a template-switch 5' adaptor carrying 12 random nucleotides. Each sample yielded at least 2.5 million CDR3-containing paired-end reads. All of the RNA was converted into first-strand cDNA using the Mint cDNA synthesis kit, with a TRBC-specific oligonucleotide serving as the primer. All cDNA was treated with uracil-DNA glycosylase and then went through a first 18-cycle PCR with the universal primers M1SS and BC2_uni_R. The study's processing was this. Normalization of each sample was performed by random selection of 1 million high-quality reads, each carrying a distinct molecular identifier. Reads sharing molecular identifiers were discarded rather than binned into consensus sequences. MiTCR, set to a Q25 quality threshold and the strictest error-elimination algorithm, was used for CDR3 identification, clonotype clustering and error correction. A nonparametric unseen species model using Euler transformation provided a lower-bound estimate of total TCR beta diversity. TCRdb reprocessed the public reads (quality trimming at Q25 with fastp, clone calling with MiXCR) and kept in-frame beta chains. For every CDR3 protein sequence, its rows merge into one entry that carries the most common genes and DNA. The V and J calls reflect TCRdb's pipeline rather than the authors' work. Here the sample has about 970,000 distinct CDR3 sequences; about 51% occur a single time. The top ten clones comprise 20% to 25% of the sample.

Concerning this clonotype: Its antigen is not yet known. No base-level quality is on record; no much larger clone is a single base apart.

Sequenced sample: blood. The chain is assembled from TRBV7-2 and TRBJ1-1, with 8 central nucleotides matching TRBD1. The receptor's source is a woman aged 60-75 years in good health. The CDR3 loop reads CASSLMGQVGTEAFF. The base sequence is TGTGCCAGCAGCTTGATGGGACAGGTGGGAACTGAAGCTTTCTTT.